This T cell receptor beta chain was documented in a study of OX40 agonist ivuxolimab in advanced cancers. Study-wide context: With ivuxolimab, an agonistic anti-OX40 (CD134) antibody, patients were treated. Whole-study results and caveats: There were also nonresponders showing low normalized T-cell clonal expansion. Averaged across samples, CD8+ T cells carried more expanded clones than CD4+ did. Clones of CD4+ and CD8+ blood T cells grew by week 6 at doses of 0.1 to 3.0 mg/kg.

In regard to this clone: Its antigen is unknown.

The V gene's germline CDR1 is LNHDA and CDR2 SQIVND (reference sequence). The CDR3 is made up of 17 amino acids. V was trimmed by 3 bases and J by 3 bases, leaving 21 bases between them. The protocol was immunoSEQ multiplex PCR, while the TCRdb copy is restricted to in-frame clones and leaves out a portion. The sample lists 77,000 or so clones; approximately 92% were seen once. This TCR derives from an adult with an advanced solid tumor such as melanoma, head and neck, liver or kidney cancer. The starting material was CD4+ or CD8+ T cells sorted from blood, obtained in a trial of the OX40 agonist ivuxolimab. The V gene is TRBV19, the J gene TRBJ2-7, with D tentatively TRBD2 (5 bases). The CDR3 here is CASSMSVRTSRLYEQYF. The CDR3 DNA reads TGTGCCAGTAGTATGTCGGTCCGGACTTCGCGACTCTACGAGCAGTACTTC.